Below are 20 T cell receptor beta chains sequenced from a single sample in a study of human T cells and chemical hapten exposure. Time point reported: pre-sensitization, week 0. Treatment noted: therapeutic diphenylcyclopropenone sensitization with weekly scalp DPC. Whole blood, unfractionated, served as the material for total RNA extraction. Via MiXCR, TCRdb re-called the RACE reads, giving one row per CDR3 protein. Here the sample spans under 45,000 distinct CDR3 sequences, 10% being singletons. The sequencing used whole blood, collected in connection with sensitization to the hapten diphenylcyclopropenone (DPC). The receptors shown here come from a man between 45 and 60 years old with alopecia areata. Some clones in this sample may be carry-over from other donors' samples.

This clonotype showed up just a few times. The chain is built from TRBV29-1 and TRBJ1-1, with D perhaps TRBD1 (6 bases). Looked up from germline, CDR1 is SQVTM and CDR2 is ANQGSEA. V was trimmed by 3 bases and J by 4 bases, leaving 6 bases between them. The CDR3 extends over 11 amino acids. CDR3 nucleotides: TGCAGCGTTGACAGGGGCACTGAAGCTTTCTTT. Its protein product is CSVDRGTEAFF. Full variable domain (remainder filled in from reference TRBV29-1 and TRBJ1-1): SAVISQKPSRDICQRGTSLTIQCQVDSQVTMMFWYRQQPGQSLTLIATANQGSEATYESGFVIDKFPISRPNLTFSTLTVSNMSPEDSSIYLCSVDRGTEAFFGQGTRLTVV.

The chain links TRBV4-3 to TRBJ2-7; possible D gene TRBD2, 6 bases. Trimming left V 1 base short and J 0 bases short, with 13 bases between. The germline V gene has CDR1 LGHNA and CDR2 YSLEER. The CDR3 covers 16 residues. The CDR3 protein is CASSQGRGRYSYEQYF. In DNA, the CDR3 is TGCGCCAGCAGCCAAGGGCGGGGAAGATACTCCTACGAGCAGTACTTC.

At least ten counts were recorded for this clonotype. This chain connects TRBV18 to TRBJ1-2; D may be TRBD1 (5 bases). The ends were cut back, 3 bases at V and 1 base at J, with 6 bases in the middle. The CDR3 extends over 13 amino acids. Germline CDR1 reads KGHSH; CDR2 reads LQKENI. The CDR3 DNA reads as TGTGCCAGCTCACCCGACAGTAACTATGGCTACACCTTC. Translating gives CASSPDSNYGYTF.

On this clonotype: Compared with germline, one end of the junction differs, possibly owing to a read error. The chain is built from TRBV29-1 and TRBJ2-5; no clear D. Germline assignment: CDR1 SQVTM and CDR2 ANQGSEA. This CDR3 region has 12 residues. The DNA of the CDR3 is TGCAGCGTTGAAGCGCCACAAGAGACCCAGCACTTC. Its translation: CSVEAPQETQHF.

In its sample, this clonotype was seen many times. The chain combines TRBV19 with TRBJ2-2, with D tentatively TRBD2 (6 bases). V lost 3 bases, J lost 4 bases, and 30 bases lay in between. In germline, CDR1 is LNHDA, CDR2 SQIVND (reference sequence). The CDR3 covers 21 residues. The CDR3 spells CASSIWRGPRDQSLVTGELFF. DNA for the CDR3: TGTGCCAGTAGTATTTGGAGGGGTCCCCGCGACCAGTCCCTGGTCACCGGGGAGCTGTTTTTT.

This clonotype qualifies as medium-sized (0.01 to 0.1%). The rearrangement links TRBV20-1 to TRBJ2-1; D is possibly TRBD2 (6 bases). The V end lost 5 bases, the J end lost 4 bases, and 18 bases lay between the germline ends. This CDR3 has 15 amino acids. Germline lookup yields CDR1 DFQATT and CDR2 SNEGSKA (reference sequence). The CDR3: CSAGSTGTFYNEQFF. CDR3 in DNA: TGCAGTGCTGGATCCACCGGGACTTTTTACAATGAGCAGTTCTTC.

This clonotype was recorded many times. The chain has TRBV28 and TRBJ1-2; 9 bases are shared with TRBD1. Per germline, CDR1 MDHEN and CDR2 SYDVKM. The J segment lost 8 bases and the V segment lost 5 bases, leaving 3 bases of the junction unmatched. The CDR3 length is 12 residues. In nucleotides, the CDR3 is TGTGCCAGCAGTATGGACAGGGGAGGCTACACCTTC. Translating gives CASSMDRGGYTF.

The chain recombines TRBV28 with TRBJ1-2; D is possibly TRBD1 (6 bases). CDR1 and CDR2 from the germline V gene are MDHEN and SYDVKM. The V end was cut by 0 bases, the J end by 3 bases, with 8 bases between. The CDR3 is 14 residues long. The CDR3 DNA is TGTGCCAGCAGTTTATGGTCAGGGGACTATGGCTACACCTTC. Translating it yields CASSLWSGDYGYTF.

V is TRBV27 and J is TRBJ1-6; no clear D gene. V dropped 3 bases and J dropped 8 bases, with 11 bases sitting between them. This CDR3 contains 14 residues. Per the germline V gene, CDR1 is MNHEY and CDR2 is SMNVEV (reference sequence). The CDR3 bases are TGTGCCAGCAGTTTCGGATCTAGGGATTCACCCCTCCACTTT. Translated, it gives CASSFGSRDSPLHF.

J is TRBJ2-5 and V is TRBV29-1; 11 bases map to TRBD2. The V segment lost 7 bases and the J segment 4 bases; nucleotides outside the gene matches: 8. Germline CDR1 SQVTM, CDR2 ANQGSEA. This CDR3 region has 14 residues. The CDR3 DNA reads TGCAGCGGTATAGCGGGAGGGCCGGGAGAGACCCAGTACTTC. It translates to CSGIAGGPGETQYF.

The table lists this clonotype with a few counts. The V and J genes are TRBV6-5 and TRBJ2-1, with TRBD1 matching 9 bases. The CDR3 sequence is 15 residues long. From germline, CDR1 is MNHEY and CDR2 SVGAGI. Losses at the gene ends were 5 bases for V and 7 bases for J; bases not matched to a gene: 9. The CDR3 nucleotides are TGTGCCAGCAGTCAACAGGGGGCGGCTAAGAATGAGCAGTTCTTC. Protein product: CASSQQGAAKNEQFF.

The chain carries TRBV7-9 and TRBJ2-7, with D possibly called TRBD1 or TRBD2 (6 bases each). V lost 5 bases, J lost 4 bases, and 12 bases lay in between. The CDR3 runs to 13 residues. Germline CDR1 is SEHNR and CDR2 is FQNEAQ (reference sequence). In DNA form, the CDR3 reads TGTGCCAGCAGCGTCGGAGGGGGGTACGAGCAGTACTTC. Its translation is CASSVGGGYEQYF.

In this sample, this clonotype turned up many times. The rearrangement links TRBV5-6 to TRBJ1-5; D gene unclear. Germline V gene data show CDR1 as SGHDT and CDR2 as YYEEEE. This CDR3 comprises 15 residues. V was clipped by 0 bases and J by 8 bases, with 15 bases between them. This CDR3 reads CASSLGSLYSKPQHF. The CDR3, as DNA: TGTGCCAGCAGCTTGGGCAGCCTGTATTCGAAGCCCCAGCATTTT.

This clonotype occurred many times. The chain links TRBV5-1 to TRBJ1-4; D unclear. The V gene's germline CDR1 is SGHRS and CDR2 YFSETQ. V lost 4 bases and J 5 bases, leaving 15 bases between the germline ends. The CDR3 has 15 amino acids. The CDR3 bases are TGCGCCAGCAGCCGGGGTTCGGGGTACAATGAAAAACTGTTTTTT. Translation: CASSRGSGYNEKLFF.

This clonotype occurred many times. V gene TRBV27 combines with J gene TRBJ2-7, with D perhaps matching TRBD1 (6 bases). The germline CDR1 and CDR2 sequences are MNHEY and SMNVEV (reference sequence). This CDR3 has 14 amino acids. CDR3 residues: CVSRMGALAKEQYF. DNA of the CDR3: TGTGTCTCCAGAATGGGGGCTTTAGCGAAGGAGCAGTACTTC.

The table lists this clonotype with many counts. CDR3 sequence (DNA): TGCAGCGTAAGACTAGCGGCTTACAATGAGCAGTTCTTC. Its translation: CSVRLAAYNEQFF. This rearrangement joins TRBV29-1 to TRBJ2-1, with 9 bases fitting TRBD2. The V gene's germline CDR1 is SQVTM and CDR2 ANQGSEA. The CDR3 totals 13 residues. The J segment lost 4 bases and the V segment lost 6 bases, leaving 4 bases of the junction unmatched.

This chain uses TRBV4-1 with TRBJ2-1; D remains unclear. Germline CDR1 is MGHRA and CDR2 is YSYEKL. The CDR3 runs 15 residues. V gave up 0 bases and J gave up 0 bases, with 6 bases separating them. The CDR3 here is CASSQEAASYNEQFF. The CDR3 nucleotides are TGCGCCAGCAGCCAAGAGGCAGCCTCCTACAATGAGCAGTTCTTC.

Many counts were recorded for this clonotype. CDR3 DNA sequence: TGTGCCAGCGGGCACCTGGACCAGCCGGAGACCCAGTACTTC. It codes for CASGHLDQPETQYF. The chain joins TRBV28 to TRBJ2-5; no firm D call. Germline assignment: CDR1 MDHEN and CDR2 SYDVKM. V was cut by 8 bases and J by 5 bases, with 18 bases left in between. This CDR3 contains 14 residues.

There are many counts of this clonotype. The chain couples TRBV20-1 to TRBJ2-1, with TRBD2 as a possible D gene (6 bases). The CDR3 loop spans 17 amino acids. Germline CDR1 and CDR2: DFQATT and SNEGSKA (reference sequence). The V gene lost 0 bases and the J gene lost 3 bases, with 18 bases spanning the gap. CDR3 loop: CSARDLEGRGVYNEQFF. The CDR3 nucleotides read TGCAGTGCTAGAGATCTAGAAGGGCGCGGGGTCTACAATGAGCAGTTCTTC.

This clonotype showed up many times. This chain links TRBV6-6 with TRBJ2-1; D might be TRBD1 (6 bases). The CDR3 has 15 amino acids. The germline CDR1 and CDR2 sequences are MNHNY and SVGAGI (reference sequence). Trimming removed 4 bases at V and 3 bases at J, with 13 bases between. The CDR3 loop is CASSFGQLIYNEQFF. The DNA for the CDR3 is TGTGCCAGCAGTTTCGGACAGTTAATCTACAATGAGCAGTTCTTC.